This note documents a single T cell receptor beta chain sequence. Its matching antigen is unknown. Different DNA sequences within this sample yield the same CDR3. The source of the sample is a study of T cell responses to AZD1222 COVID-19 vaccine. Here immunoSEQ multiplex PCR was the method, and the copy in TCRdb shows in-frame clones only, minus some. The sample lists some 95,000 clones; 65% to 90% were seen once. From germline, CDR1 is SGHKS and CDR2 YYEKEE (reference sequence). CDR3 length: 16 residues. V was trimmed by 4 bases and J by 2 bases, leaving 17 bases between them. Study observations and caveats: At 160-218 and 743-854, vaccine-associated CD4 TCRs were dominant, and they spanned spike.

This chain uses TRBV5-5 with TRBJ2-3, with TRBD1 as a possible D gene (6 bases). The sequence derives from an adult in good health. This specimen was peripheral blood, taken on day 0 of AZD1222 vaccination. CDR3 coding DNA: TGTGCCAGCAGCCTCTCGACAGGCGTCAACACAGATACGCAGTATTTT. The encoded protein is CASSLSTGVNTDTQYF.